Listed below are T cell receptor beta chains from one sample, sequenced in a study of T cells expressing NK-cell markers. TCRdb reprocessed the 5' RACE reads, keeping one entry per CDR3 protein, no DNA. This sample's table has about 150,000 distinct CDR3 sequences. Sequenced sample: blood T cells: a sorted CD56 or NKG2C T cell subset, CD4+ or CD8+ T cells, or bulk PBMC T cells (not recorded which). The receptors shown here come from a woman in her forties or fifties in good health. The CDR3 runs from the conserved cysteine through the conserved F or W.

j_call v_call cdr3_length cdr3_aa
TRBJ2-1 TRBV16 14 CASSQSTSYNEQFF
TRBJ2-1 TRBV20-1 14 CSASGLAGGGEQFF
TRBJ2-1 TRBV24-1 15 CATSDFRGPGYEQFF
TRBJ2-2 TRBV25-1 15 CASSEGTPNTGELFF
TRBJ1-2 TRBV25-1 14 CASSESGRKDGYTF
TRBJ2-7 TRBV27 14 CASSLSGQTYEQYF
TRBJ2-2 TRBV27 12 CASSFQYGELFF
TRBJ2-1 TRBV11-2 19 CASSWAGTSGREDYNEQFF
TRBJ2-2 TRBV9 13 CASSVVGTGELFF
TRBJ2-5 TRBV9 15 CASSDPGQGSETQYF
TRBJ2-1 TRBV7-8 16 CASSLGSSGRPYEQFF
TRBJ2-4 TRBV12-3/TRBV12-4 12 CASSLRENIQYF
TRBJ2-1 TRBV5-1 16 CASSLFGRAYVDEQFF
TRBJ2-5 TRBV29-1 14 CSVELDRAGETQYF
TRBJ1-1 TRBV2 15 CASSVKQEAYTEAFF
TRBJ2-1 TRBV7-9 15 CASSIPRENIGEQFF
TRBJ1-1 TRBV4-1 14 CASRDWGAGTEAFF
TRBJ1-1 TRBV4-1 15 CASSAPLGANTEAFF
TRBJ2-1 TRBV29-1 15 CSVGRLGHGYNEQFF
TRBJ2-1 TRBV3-1 15 CASSPVTGGDNEQFF
TRBJ2-2 TRBV7-9 12 CASSFMAGELFF
TRBJ2-3 TRBV12-3/TRBV12-4 16 CASSPPGAPGTDTQYF
TRBJ1-2 TRBV2 15 CASIGIAGLFYGYTF
TRBJ2-7 TRBV7-3 15 CASSPGGRAFAEQYF
TRBJ2-1 TRBV28 13 CASRPGTHNEQFF
TRBJ2-7 TRBV18 14 CASSPYSTPVEQYF